This TCR beta chain is drawn from a study of OX40 agonist ivuxolimab in advanced cancers. Concerning the study at large: Ivuxolimab was a fully human IgG2 agonistic monoclonal antibody targeting the costimulatory receptor OX40 (CD134). Partial responses occurred in three dose-escalation patients, of whom one had hepatocellular carcinoma and two had cutaneous melanoma. Peripheral TCRbeta sequencing aimed to test whether ivuxolimab altered TCR sequence diversity and caused clonal T-cell expansion. Prior anti-PD-1, anti-PD-L1 or anti-CTLA-4 therapy was permitted, and 35% to 40% of dose-escalation patients had received checkpoint inhibitors. Intravenous ivuxolimab was administered to patients every 2 weeks at six dose levels: 0.01, 0.1, 0.3, 1.5, 3 and 10 mg/kg. Of the 50 or so patients in dose escalation, about 20 had hepatocellular carcinoma, about 15 had melanoma, 9 had renal cell carcinoma and 9 had head and neck cancer. The monotherapy dose-escalation portion (N ≈ 56 patients) of the phase I ivuxolimab trial is reported in the paper. In the dose-escalation cohort, 70% to 90% of patients were male, and the mean age was around 65 years with a range of roughly 20 to 79. Findings and caveats that apply to the study as a whole: At doses from 0.1 to 3.0 mg/kg, clonal expansion was seen in both CD4+ and CD8+ blood T cells between baseline and week 6. Low levels of normalized T-cell clonal expansion were also seen in some nonresponding patients. After ivuxolimab, expanded clones were on average more numerous among CD8+ T cells than among CD4+ T cells. In the 0.1-3.0 mg/kg groups, partial responders were among the patients with the lowest normalized peripheral clonal expansion, particularly in CD8+ T cells. Which antigens the clonally expanded peripheral T cells were specific for was not determined.

In regard to this clone: Its specific antigen is unknown. Base qualities are not at hand, and no much larger clone is one base apart.

Germline trimming: 1 base from V, 4 bases from J; junction bases outside gene matches: 0. Based on the germline V gene, the CDR1 and CDR2 sequences are SGHVS and FNYEAQ. Its CDR3 holds 14 amino acids, cysteine through phenylalanine. The kept DNA is CDR3 alone, 42 bases in frame from the first base. Patients with a history of autoimmune disease or receiving systemic immunosuppression were excluded from the trial. In every dose cohort, peripheral blood was drawn for TCR sequencing at baseline, cycle 4 day 1, and cycle 7 day 1. The samples were drawn from a first-in-human, open-label, multicenter phase I dose-escalation trial of ivuxolimab. The trial enrolled adults with locally advanced or metastatic head and neck squamous cell, hepatocellular, melanoma or renal cell carcinoma. Before TCR sequencing, CD4+ T cells and CD8+ T cells from peripheral blood were sorted into separate populations. Genomic DNA was isolated from the sorted cells so that the TCRbeta CDR3 region could be sequenced. The immunoSEQ Assay was used for sequencing of TCRbeta CDR3 regions. TCRdb mirrors the immuneACCESS table, restricted to in-frame sequences. Some clones are absent from its copies; in checked studies, under half trace to an unresolved V gene, and the reason for the others is unknown. The sample table holds about 94,000 clones, of which 92% were seen once. The ten largest clones add up to around 3.5% of the sample.

The input for sequencing was CD4+ or CD8+ T cells sorted from blood, taken in a trial of the OX40 agonist ivuxolimab. The chain is encoded by TRBV7-6 joined to TRBJ2-3; 9 middle bases align to TRBD1. This TCR was recovered from an adult with an advanced solid tumor such as melanoma, head and neck, liver or kidney cancer. The sequenced DNA: TGTGCCAGCAGCTTAGGACAGGGGGCAGATACGCAGTATTTT. Its protein is CASSLGQGADTQYF. With the rest looked up from the reference TRBV7-6 and TRBJ2-3 genes rather than sequenced, the full variable domain is GAGVSQSPRYKVTKRGQDVALRCDPISGHVSLYWYRQALGQGPEFLTYFNYEAQQDKSGLPNDRFSAERPEGSISTLTIQRTEQRDSAMYRCASSLGQGADTQYFGPGTRLTVL.